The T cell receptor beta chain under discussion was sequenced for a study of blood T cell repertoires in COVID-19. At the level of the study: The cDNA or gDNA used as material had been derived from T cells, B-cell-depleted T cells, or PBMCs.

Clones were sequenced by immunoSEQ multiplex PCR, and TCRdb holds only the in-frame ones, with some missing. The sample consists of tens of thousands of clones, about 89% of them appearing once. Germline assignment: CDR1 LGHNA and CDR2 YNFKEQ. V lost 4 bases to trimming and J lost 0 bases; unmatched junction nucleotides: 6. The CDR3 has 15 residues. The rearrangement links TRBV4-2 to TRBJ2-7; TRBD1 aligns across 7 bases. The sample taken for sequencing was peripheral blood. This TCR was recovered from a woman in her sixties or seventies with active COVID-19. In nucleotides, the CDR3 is TGTGCCAGCAGCCCCCGACAGGGTAGCTCCTACGAGCAGTACTTC. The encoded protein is CASSPRQGSSYEQYF.